These 7 T cell receptor beta chains came from one sample sequenced in a study of OX40 agonist ivuxolimab in advanced cancers. Data came from immunoSEQ multiplex PCR; TCRdb stores just in-frame clones and leaves some out. The top ten clones hold 7.5% to 10% of a sample with about 64,000 clones, approximately 84% of them seen once. The sample here was CD4+ or CD8+ T cells sorted from blood, taken in a trial of the OX40 agonist ivuxolimab. The receptors were gathered from an adult with an advanced solid tumor such as melanoma, head and neck, liver or kidney cancer.

The rearrangement links TRBV19 to TRBJ1-2; D uncertain. Per the germline V gene, CDR1 is LNHDA and CDR2 is SQIVND (reference sequence). This CDR3 spans 13 amino acids. With 10 bases removed from V and 4 bases from J, the gap between germline ends came to 16 bases. The CDR3 DNA is TGTGCCACAAAATTCACGGCGGGCTATGGCTACACCTTC. It is translated as CATKFTAGYGYTF.

V gene TRBV11-3 combines with J gene TRBJ1-1; perhaps TRBD1 as D (6 bases). CDR3 length equals 16 residues. Trimming shortened V by 5 bases and J by 7 bases, and 23 bases separated the two germline ends. Germline V gives CDR1 SGHNT, CDR2 YENEEA. The CDR3 DNA reads TGTGCCAGCAGCCCGCAAGTAAGGGGGGGACTTGATGAAGCTTTCTTT. The encoded protein is CASSPQVRGGLDEAFF.

The chain combines TRBV5-1 with TRBJ2-1, with 15 nucleotides matching TRBD2. Germline V gene data show CDR1 as SGHRS and CDR2 as YFSETQ. The V segment lost 4 bases and the J segment 6 bases; nucleotides outside the gene matches: 5. CDR3 length: 16 residues. Here the CDR3 reads CASSDQGLAGGNEQFF. The CDR3, as DNA: TGCGCCAGCAGCGACCAGGGACTAGCGGGAGGCAATGAGCAGTTCTTC.

The rearrangement joins TRBV29-1 to TRBJ2-1; D is possibly TRBD2 (6 bases). Trimming left V 3 bases short and J 8 bases short, with 11 bases between. The CDR3 loop spans 12 amino acids. In germline, CDR1 is SQVTM, CDR2 ANQGSEA. The CDR3 DNA reads TGCAGCGTTGACCGGGGGTGGGATGAGCAGTTCTTC. It codes for CSVDRGWDEQFF.

The gene calls are TRBV2 and TRBJ1-1; D unresolved. V dropped 4 bases and J dropped 0 bases, with 0 bases sitting between them. This CDR3 contains 11 residues. CDR1 and CDR2 (germline): SNHLY, FYNNEI. CDR3 bases: TGTGCCAGCAGTGTGAACACTGAAGCTTTCTTT. Amino acids: CASSVNTEAFF.

This chain joins TRBV5-4 and TRBJ2-7; D gene uncertain. The CDR3 is made up of 12 amino acids. Germline assignment: CDR1 SGHNT and CDR2 YYREEE (reference sequence). V lost 5 bases, J lost 0 bases, and 6 bases lay in between. The CDR3 reads CASSSDSYEQYF. The CDR3 DNA reads TGTGCCAGCAGTTCAGACTCCTACGAGCAGTACTTC.

This sequence joins TRBV4-3 and TRBJ2-7; 8 bases map to TRBD1. The V gene's germline CDR1 is LGHNA and CDR2 YSLEER. The CDR3 has 16 amino acids. Unmatched junction bases numbered 6, after V lost 0 bases and J lost 2 bases. CDR3: CASSQESQGAPYEQYF. The CDR3 coding sequence is TGCGCCAGCAGCCAAGAGTCGCAGGGGGCCCCCTACGAGCAGTACTTC.